This TCR beta chain is drawn from a study of shared clonotypes between healthy human individuals. Whole-study context: Three men and a couple of women, aged 18 to 49, were donors.

This clone came up a few times. This CDR3 has 14 residues. CDR1 is MGHDK and CDR2 is SYGVNS in the germline V gene. V dropped 7 bases and J dropped 2 bases, with 14 bases sitting between them. Here immunoSEQ multiplex PCR was the method, and the copy in TCRdb shows in-frame clones only, minus some. The sample records roughly 2 million clones, around 95% being singletons. The receptor's source is a man younger than 35 in good health. The J gene is TRBJ1-2, the V gene TRBV25-1, with D tentatively TRBD1 (6 bases). Sequencing was carried out using naive CD4+ T cells sorted from blood. The subset is: CD45RA+ positively selected. The CDR3 reads CASTPQGFNYGYTF. CDR3 sequence (DNA): TGTGCCAGCACTCCCCAGGGGTTCAACTATGGCTACACCTTC.